This T cell receptor (beta chain) originates from a study of CD8 T cells in Susac syndrome. Study context: The sequenced Susac syndrome patients comprised roughly 6 with active disease and roughly eight in remission. When their blood was taken, the Susac syndrome patients had either not yet had any therapy, were taking corticosteroids, or were taking intravenous immunoglobulin alone.

The CDR3 loop spans 15 amino acids. V lost 0 bases and J lost 4, with 15 bases in between. Per germline, CDR1 DFQATT and CDR2 SNEGSKA (reference sequence). Random hexamers primed reverse transcription of roughly 0.45 to 1 ug RNA. Amplification of TCR beta CDR3 used immunoSEQ multiplex PCR across 54 Vbeta and 13 Jbeta. MiXCR, run by TCRdb on the immunoSEQ multiplex PCR reads, gives a single entry per CDR3 protein. The sample yields about 180,000 distinct CDR3 sequences, roughly 94% seen once. The chain links TRBV20-1 to TRBJ1-2; TRBD1 is a possible D gene (6 bases). The sequenced material came from CD4+ T cells from PBMCs. The sequence derives from a human donor with Susac syndrome. In nucleotides, the CDR3 is TGCAGTGCTAGAGATCCCGGGGGGCGCAGCTATGGCTACACCTTC. Protein sequence: CSARDPGGRSYGYTF.